This is a list of T cell receptor beta chains from one sample in a study of human CD8 memory T cell subsets. TCRdb reprocessed the 5' RACE reads, with one entry per CDR3 protein and no DNA. This listing includes 4,500 to 7,000 distinct CDR3 sequences. Specimen: CD8+ effector memory T cells (TEM) sorted from PBMCs. These receptors came from a human donor in good health. Both conserved end residues are part of each CDR3. Each record gives: CDR3 length, clone size, J gene, V gene, CDR3 protein. Expanded clones are given a class, and other clones once, few, many or no size at all.

length: 16
size: -
J: TRBJ2-7
V: TRBV11-2
CDR3: CASSSPGQGTPYEQYF

length: 15
size: -
J: TRBJ2-1
V: TRBV20-1
CDR3: CSADDLASDLGEQFF

length: 15
size: -
J: TRBJ2-1
V: TRBV20-1
CDR3: CSARDPGGTYNEQFF

length: 12
size: -
J: TRBJ2-5
V: TRBV11-2
CDR3: CASCRGGETQYF

length: 13
size: -
J: TRBJ2-7
V: TRBV27
CDR3: CASWASLDYEQYF

length: 13
size: -
J: TRBJ1-1
V: TRBV30
CDR3: CAWSELNWSEAFF

length: 13
size: -
J: TRBJ2-4
V: TRBV27
CDR3: CASSQGTKNIQYF

length: 13
size: -
J: TRBJ2-3
V: TRBV7-3
CDR3: CASSLVGTDTQYF

length: 13
size: -
J: TRBJ2-7
V: TRBV29-1
CDR3: CSVETDRSYEQYF

length: 15
size: -
J: TRBJ2-2
V: TRBV2
CDR3: CARGRQIANTGELFF

length: 15
size: -
J: TRBJ2-1
V: TRBV6-1
CDR3: CASSVGRGGVDEQFF

length: 14
size: medium-sized
J: TRBJ2-1
V: TRBV9
CDR3: CASSSGDSRVEQFF

length: 16
size: -
J: TRBJ1-1
V: TRBV29-1
CDR3: CSVEKRGTGSPVEAFF

length: 14
size: -
J: TRBJ2-5
V: TRBV9
CDR3: CASSHGTPQETQYF

length: 13
size: -
J: TRBJ2-2
V: TRBV6-4
CDR3: CASSDSSTGELFF

length: 15
size: -
J: TRBJ2-7
V: TRBV10-3
CDR3: CAISDLNRDTYEQYF

length: 15
size: medium-sized
J: TRBJ1-5
V: TRBV6-1
CDR3: CASSEWTKSNQPQHF

length: 15
size: -
J: TRBJ2-1
V: TRBV10-2
CDR3: CASREEFSSYNEQFF

length: 20
size: -
J: TRBJ2-1
V: TRBV3-1
CDR3: CASSQDWPDRGRVSYNEQFF

length: 16
size: -
J: TRBJ1-5
V: TRBV4-1
CDR3: CASSFRAGTGYQPQHF

length: 15
size: medium-sized
J: TRBJ2-7
V: TRBV28
CDR3: CASSFGTGDAYEQYF

length: 14
size: -
J: TRBJ2-5
V: TRBV7-6
CDR3: CASSHGQGQETQYF

length: 15
size: -
J: TRBJ2-3
V: TRBV20-1
CDR3: CSARDPPSGVDTQYF

length: 15
size: -
J: TRBJ1-3
V: TRBV15
CDR3: CATTRDRFSGNTIYF

length: 16
size: -
J: TRBJ2-1
V: TRBV4-2
CDR3: CASSPSETSGDNEQFF

length: 13
size: -
J: TRBJ1-2
V: TRBV9
CDR3: CASSPRISDGYTF

length: 15
size: medium-sized
J: TRBJ2-7
V: TRBV10-2
CDR3: CASSGPGQGIYEQYF

length: 17
size: -
J: TRBJ1-3
V: TRBV7-9
CDR3: CASSETGQGTYGNTIYF

length: 11
size: medium-sized
J: TRBJ2-1
V: TRBV6-2/TRBV6-3
CDR3: CASSSGGEQFF

length: 15
size: medium-sized
J: TRBJ2-2
V: TRBV12-3/TRBV12-4
CDR3: CASTPGLGNAGELFF

length: 16
size: -
J: TRBJ2-4
V: TRBV21-1
CDR3: CASSFTGQGDKNIQYF

length: 13
size: -
J: TRBJ2-1
V: TRBV11-2
CDR3: CASILSGSDEQFF

length: 15
size: medium-sized
J: TRBJ2-7
V: TRBV12-3/TRBV12-4
CDR3: CASTLAGPSSYEQYF

length: 15
size: -
J: TRBJ1-1
V: TRBV5-1
CDR3: CASSLVQGMNTEAFF

length: 12
size: -
J: TRBJ1-1
V: TRBV30
CDR3: CAWEPGGTEAFF